Below, 27 T cell receptor beta chains from the same sample are listed, as sequenced in a study of cytomegalovirus exposure and HLA in healthy donors. PCR involved 60 Vbeta and 13 Jbeta primers. Sequencing was performed with immunoSEQ multiplex PCR; in TCRdb, only in-frame clones are kept and a portion is missing. There are over 150,000 clones in the sample; approximately 80% occur only once, and more than 1% lies in the top ten. Sequenced sample: PBMCs. The receptor source for this set is a boy aged 2 to 10 in good health and CMV-seronegative.

The chain carries TRBV7-2 and TRBJ2-3; 8 bases fit TRBD1. Germline CDR1 SGHTA, CDR2 FQGNSA. V lost 3 bases and J lost 0; bases outside the gene matches: 2. The CDR3 consists of 15 residues. CDR3 amino acids: CASSFRTGSTDTQYF. CDR3 DNA sequence: TGTGCCAGCAGCTTCCGGACAGGGAGCACAGATACGCAGTATTTT.

The CDR3 is CASSIEALTGGTEAFF. CDR3 coding DNA: TGTGCCAGTAGTATAGAAGCCCTGACAGGGGGCACTGAAGCTTTCTTT. This rearrangement joins TRBV19 to TRBJ1-1; 9 bases map to TRBD1. The CDR3 is made up of 16 amino acids. CDR1 is LNHDA and CDR2 is SQIVND in the germline V gene (reference sequence). V was pared by 0 bases and J by 4 bases, with 6 bases of the junction left unmatched.

The chain recombines TRBV27 with TRBJ2-1, with TRBD2 matching 8 bases. After removal of 7 bases from V and 9 bases from J, the junction contained 20 bases not matched to a gene. The CDR3 is 17 amino acids. Germline CDR1 MNHEY, CDR2 SMNVEV (reference sequence). The CDR3: CASKVRLGGTRGFEQFF. CDR3 nucleotide sequence: TGTGCCAGCAAGGTCCGGTTAGGCGGGACTAGGGGGTTTGAGCAGTTCTTC.

The genes are TRBV11-2 and TRBJ2-7; 11 bases align to TRBD2. The CDR3 consists of 19 residues. The junction had 13 bases not matched to a gene; V was cut back by 3 bases and J by 0 bases. CDR1 is SGHAT and CDR2 is FQNNGV in the germline V gene. The CDR3 protein is CASSLGATSGAKTSYEQYF. CDR3 nucleotide sequence: TGTGCCAGCAGCTTGGGGGCGACTAGCGGGGCTAAAACCTCCTACGAGCAGTACTTC.

In this sample, this clone turned up once. The CDR3 bases are TGTGCCTGGAGTGTACAGGGACAGATGAGCTCCTACAATGAGCAGTTCTTC. Translation gives CAWSVQGQMSSYNEQFF. The rearrangement uses TRBV30 and TRBJ2-1; 7 bases map to TRBD1. Germline V gene lookup returns CDR1 GTSNPN and CDR2 SVGIG (reference sequence). This CDR3 region has 17 residues. V lost 0 bases and J lost 0; bases outside the gene matches: 8.

The V gene is TRBV19, the J gene TRBJ1-1; D call uncertain. V was trimmed by 9 bases and J by 4 bases, leaving 18 bases between them. The CDR3 spans 14 residues. The germline V gene has CDR1 LNHDA and CDR2 SQIVND (reference sequence). The CDR3 nucleotides are TGTGCCAGCCGCCGAGCGGGTGGGATCACTGAAGCTTTCTTT. As protein: CASRRAGGITEAFF.

The chain recombines TRBV5-1 with TRBJ1-2; no definite D call. CDR1 is SGHRS, CDR2 YFSETQ, per germline. Trimming cost V 5 bases and J 7 bases, with 15 bases left between them. The CDR3 contains 13 residues. CDR3 protein: CASSDTGSSGYTF. CDR3 nucleotides: TGCGCCAGCAGTGACACGGGGTCGAGTGGCTACACCTTC.

This clone is a singleton in its sample. CDR3: CASSLDRPSEQYF. The CDR3 nucleotides read TGTGCCAGCAGCTTAGATAGGCCTAGCGAGCAGTACTTC. The chain has TRBV7-9 and TRBJ2-7, with unresolved D. Trimming stripped 1 base from V and 6 bases from J, with 10 bases between. The CDR3 is 13 residues long. Germline V gene lookup returns CDR1 SEHNR and CDR2 FQNEAQ (reference sequence).

The V call is TRBV5-6, the J call TRBJ2-3; TRBD2 matches at 11 bases. V lost 2 bases, J lost 2 bases, and 4 bases stayed unmatched. The CDR3 has 16 amino acids. CDR1 is SGHDT, CDR2 YYEEEE, per germline. The CDR3 nucleotides read TGTGCCAGCAGCTTACCGGGACTAGCGGACACAGATACGCAGTATTTT. Its protein is CASSLPGLADTDTQYF. Using reference TRBV5-6 and TRBJ2-3 for the parts outside the CDR3, the full variable domain is DAGVTQSPTHLIKTRGQQVTLRCSPKSGHDTVSWYQQALGQGPQFIFQYYEEEERQRGNFPDRFSGHQFPNYSSELNVNALLLGDSALYLCASSLPGLADTDTQYFGPGTRLTVL.

The chain links TRBV9 to TRBJ1-2; TRBD1 might be the D (6 bases). The germline gives CDR1 SGDLS, CDR2 YYNGEE. Trimming took off 0 bases at V and 10 bases at J, with 7 bases between the two ends. This CDR3 comprises 11 residues. CDR3: CASSVGQDYTF. The CDR3 DNA reads as TGTGCCAGCAGCGTAGGACAGGACTACACCTTC.

V usage is TRBV25-1 and J usage is TRBJ1-1; D possibly corresponds to TRBD1 (5 bases). This CDR3 is built from 11 residues. Trimming stripped 4 bases from V and 11 bases from J, with 11 bases between. Germline V gene data show CDR1 as MGHDK and CDR2 as SYGVNS. The CDR3 loop is CASSARGEAFF. The CDR3 region has the DNA TGTGCCAGCAGTGCTCGGGGGGAGGCTTTCTTT.

The J gene is TRBJ2-1, the V gene TRBV6-5, with a possible D match to TRBD2 (6 bases). Looked up from germline, CDR1 is MNHEY and CDR2 is SVGAGI. The length of the CDR3 is 12 residues. The ends were cut back, 7 bases at V and 4 bases at J, with 8 bases in the middle. The CDR3: CASTGTYNEQFF. DNA of the CDR3: TGTGCCAGCACGGGGACTTACAATGAGCAGTTCTTC.

This chain connects TRBV5-4 to TRBJ2-1; TRBD2 might be the D (5 bases). V was clipped by 1 base and J by 7 bases, with 15 bases between them. The length of the CDR3 is 15 residues. From germline, CDR1 is SGHNT and CDR2 YYREEE (reference sequence). The CDR3: CASSLPGPRENEQFF. DNA for the CDR3: TGTGCCAGCAGCTTGCCCGGCCCCCGGGAAAATGAGCAGTTCTTC.

The chain recombines TRBV19 with TRBJ2-5; 9 bases are shared with TRBD2. CDR3 length equals 14 residues. Germline loops: CDR1 LNHDA, CDR2 SQIVND (reference sequence). The V segment lost 2 bases and the J segment 4 bases; nucleotides outside the gene matches: 2. The chain's CDR3 is CASSILAGRETQYF. The CDR3 DNA is TGTGCCAGTAGTATACTAGCGGGGAGAGAGACCCAGTACTTC.

The chain uses TRBV7-3 and TRBJ2-3; TRBD2 aligns across 10 bases. Trimming at V came to 3 bases and at J to 4 bases, leaving 4 bases not matched to a gene. From germline, CDR1 is SGHTA and CDR2 FQGTGA. CDR3 size: 15 residues. The chain's CDR3 is CASSLSGRAADTQYF. Written as DNA, the CDR3 is TGTGCCAGCAGCTTGAGCGGGAGGGCCGCAGATACGCAGTATTTT.

The CDR3 reads CASSLVVPETQYF. The DNA for the CDR3 is TGCGCCAGCAGCTTGGTAGTTCCGGAGACCCAGTACTTC. The chain uses TRBV5-1 and TRBJ2-5; the D is unclear. The CDR3 sequence is 13 residues long. Between the trimmed V and J ends, which lost 0 bases and 5 bases, there was a span of 8 bases. Per the germline V gene, CDR1 is SGHRS and CDR2 is YFSETQ.

The CDR3 region is CASSRSRSGTYNEQFF. The CDR3 DNA reads as TGCGCCAGCAGCCGGAGTCGTAGCGGGACCTACAATGAGCAGTTCTTC. This chain connects TRBV4-3 to TRBJ2-1, with TRBD2 matching over 8 bases. The germline V gene has CDR1 LGHNA and CDR2 YSLEER. V lost 4 bases, J lost 2 bases, and 7 bases stayed unmatched. The CDR3 consists of 16 residues.

The chain's CDR3 is CASTPSSGRYNEQFF. The DNA of the CDR3 is TGTGCCAGCACCCCCTCGTCGGGGAGGTACAATGAGCAGTTCTTC. This sequence joins TRBV5-6 and TRBJ2-1, with D maybe TRBD2 (6 bases). Between the trimmed V and J ends, which lost 6 bases and 4 bases, there was a span of 17 bases. CDR3 size: 15 residues. CDR1 is SGHDT, CDR2 YYEEEE, per germline.

As for this clone: At one end the junction does not follow the germline gene, possibly because of a read error. The rearrangement links TRBV29-1 to TRBJ2-7; 7 nucleotides align to TRBD2. The CDR3 runs to 11 residues. Germline-derived CDR1 and CDR2 are SQVTM and ANQGSEA. The CDR3 region is CSVEDGGSKYF. In DNA, the CDR3 is TGCAGCGTGGAAGACGGCGGGAGTAAGTACTTC.

This clone was observed once. This chain joins TRBV7-7 and TRBJ2-2, with TRBD2 matching 7 bases. CDR3 length equals 15 residues. With 10 bases clipped from V and 4 bases from J, the junction kept 12 bases outside the gene matches. Germline values: CDR1 SSHAT, CDR2 FNYEAQ (reference sequence). The DNA for the CDR3 is TGTGCCATCGCCCCATATAGCGGGTCCACCGGGGAGCTGTTTTTT. Protein product: CAIAPYSGSTGELFF.

In this sample, this clone turned up once. The gene calls are TRBV30 and TRBJ2-7; the match to TRBD2 covers 14 bases. The length of the CDR3 is 16 residues. The V gene end was trimmed by 2 bases and the J gene end by 6 bases; junction bases not matched to a gene: 9. Looked up from germline, CDR1 is GTSNPN and CDR2 is SVGIG (reference sequence). CDR3 DNA sequence: TGTGCCTGGAGTACCAGACTAGCGGGAGGGCCGGGCGAGCAGTACTTC. Encoded protein: CAWSTRLAGGPGEQYF.

J is TRBJ2-1 and V is TRBV6-6; D is perhaps TRBD2 (6 bases). Per the germline V gene, CDR1 is MNHNY and CDR2 is SVGAGI (reference sequence). The V end lost 6 bases, the J end lost 15 bases, and 21 bases lay between the germline ends. The CDR3 consists of 13 residues. The CDR3 nucleotides read TGTGCCAGCAGATCCCCGGACTACGTAAGTCCGTTCTTC. As protein: CASRSPDYVSPFF.

This chain uses TRBV4-1 with TRBJ1-2; 9 bases are shared with TRBD1. Trimming cost V 2 bases and J 5 bases; bases outside gene matches: 9. CDR1 MGHRA and CDR2 YSYEKL come from the germline V gene. The CDR3 consists of 16 residues. CDR3 amino acids: CASSQPTGTGIYGYTF. The DNA of the CDR3 is TGCGCCAGCAGCCAACCCACCGGGACAGGGATATATGGCTACACCTTC.

This chain links TRBV29-1 with TRBJ1-2; D not certain. The V gene lost 4 bases and the J gene lost 3 bases, with 9 bases spanning the gap. The CDR3 consists of 12 residues. Germline CDR1 is SQVTM and CDR2 is ANQGSEA. CDR3 bases: TGCAGCGTTGGGCCAGGCCACTATGGCTACACCTTC. Its protein is CSVGPGHYGYTF.

The chain joins TRBV6-6 to TRBJ2-5, with 13 positions matching TRBD2. The V segment lost 10 bases and the J segment 4 bases; nucleotides outside the gene matches: 6. The CDR3 runs 14 residues. Germline-derived CDR1 and CDR2 are MNHNY and SVGAGI (reference sequence). The CDR3 nucleotides are TGTGCCACCTTTACTAGCGGGAGGGGAGAGACCCAGTACTTC. Its translation: CATFTSGRGETQYF.

The chain carries TRBV11-2 and TRBJ2-3; D is unclear. Trimming cost V 7 bases and J 4 bases, with 12 bases left between them. Germline CDR1 is SGHAT and CDR2 is FQNNGV. The CDR3 has 13 amino acids. The CDR3 DNA follows: TGTGCCAGCACCAGATCCGAGGCAGATACGCAGTATTTT. Translated, it gives CASTRSEADTQYF.

The rearrangement links TRBV9 to TRBJ2-5, with D perhaps matching TRBD1 (5 bases). Looked up from germline, CDR1 is SGDLS and CDR2 is YYNGEE. The CDR3 is 16 residues long. Trimming took off 0 bases at V and 5 bases at J, with 17 bases between the two ends. CDR3 bases: TGTGCCAGCAGCGTAGAGGGCCTCAAGGGGCGGGAGACCCAGTACTTC. This gives the protein CASSVEGLKGRETQYF.